This T cell receptor beta chain was observed in a study of T cells in Graves' hyperthyroidism and ophthalmopathy. Regarding the study as a whole: Blood held most thyroid clonotypes expanded above 0.001 frequency. Ophthalmopathy stood apart from stable hyperthyroidism in a 13 V-J model. For ophthalmopathy, model prediction preceded onset by a median 6.5 months.

The source material, RNA transcripts, was used to amplify TCR beta CDR3 regions. First-round RT-PCR with HTBI primers amplified the TCR CDR3 region. MiXCR, run by TCRdb on the multiplex PCR reads, gives a single entry per CDR3 protein. The repertoire consists of around 760,000 distinct CDR3 sequences, with roughly a third occurring once and the leading ten covering roughly 31%. About 10 ml of fresh peripheral blood supplied the PBMCs. This CDR3 contains 14 residues. Germline V CDR1 and CDR2: SGHVS, FQNEAQ. V trimming: 4 bases; J trimming: 5 bases; junction bases outside the gene matches: 7. This clonotype was observed at least ten times. The target antigen is unknown.

This TCR came from a woman aged 40 to 55 with Graves' hyperthyroidism. Sequencing used blood. This chain links TRBV7-8 with TRBJ1-1, with TRBD1 matching over 7 bases. The CDR3 DNA reads as TGTGCCAGCAGCTGGGGACAGATGGTGACTGAAGCTTTCTTT. The encoded protein is CASSWGQMVTEAFF.